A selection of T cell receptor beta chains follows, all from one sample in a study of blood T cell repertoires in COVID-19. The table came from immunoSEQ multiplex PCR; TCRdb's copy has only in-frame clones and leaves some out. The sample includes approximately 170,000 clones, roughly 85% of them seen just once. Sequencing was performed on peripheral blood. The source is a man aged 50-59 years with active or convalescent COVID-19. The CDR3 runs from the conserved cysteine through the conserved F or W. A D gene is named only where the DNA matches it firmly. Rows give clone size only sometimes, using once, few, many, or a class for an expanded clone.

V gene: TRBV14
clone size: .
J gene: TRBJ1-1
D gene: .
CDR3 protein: CASRVQGSRAFF
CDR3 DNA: TGTGCCAGCAGAGTTCAGGGGAGCCGAGCTTTCTTT

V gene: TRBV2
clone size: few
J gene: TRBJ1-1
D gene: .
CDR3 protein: CASSEGPNRGLNTEAFF
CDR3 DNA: TGTGCCAGCAGTGAAGGGCCGAATAGGGGTTTGAACACTGAAGCTTTCTTT

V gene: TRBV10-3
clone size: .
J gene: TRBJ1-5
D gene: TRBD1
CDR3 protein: CAISTEGAQPQHF
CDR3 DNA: TGTGCCATCAGCACGGAGGGGGCTCAGCCCCAGCATTTT

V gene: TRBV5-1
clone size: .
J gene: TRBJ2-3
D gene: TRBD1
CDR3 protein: CASRAGTGQNTQYF
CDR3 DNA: TGCGCCAGCAGGGCTGGGACAGGGCAAAATACGCAGTATTTT

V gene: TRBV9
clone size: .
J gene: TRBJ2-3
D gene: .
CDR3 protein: CASSVAPSGDTQYF
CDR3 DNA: TGTGCCAGCAGCGTAGCCCCCTCAGGGGATACGCAGTATTTT

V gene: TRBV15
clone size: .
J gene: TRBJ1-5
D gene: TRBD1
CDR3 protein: CATSRRRDRGLYQPQHF
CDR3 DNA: TGTGCCACCAGCAGACGCCGGGACAGGGGGCTATATCAGCCCCAGCATTTT

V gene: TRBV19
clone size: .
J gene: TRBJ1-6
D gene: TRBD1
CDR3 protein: CASSLPGQGGSPLHF
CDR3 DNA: TGTGCCAGTAGTCTACCGGGACAGGGGGGATCACCCCTCCACTTT

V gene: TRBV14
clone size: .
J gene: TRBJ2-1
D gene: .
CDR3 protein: CASSALDNEQFF
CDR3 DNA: TGTGCCAGCTCGGCCCTAGATAATGAGCAGTTCTTC

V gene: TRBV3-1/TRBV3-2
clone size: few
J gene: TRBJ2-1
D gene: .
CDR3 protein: CASSQDPLIEYGEQFF
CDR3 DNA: TGTGCCAGCAGCCAAGATCCCCTTATCGAGTACGGTGAGCAGTTCTTC

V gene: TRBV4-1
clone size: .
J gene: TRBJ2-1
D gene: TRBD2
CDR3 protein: CASSQGAGARNEQFF
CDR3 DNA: TGCGCCAGCAGCCAAGGAGCGGGAGCAAGGAATGAGCAGTTCTTC